Listed here are 23 T cell receptor beta chains from one sample, sequenced in a study of blood T cell repertoires in COVID-19. This table comes from immunoSEQ multiplex PCR, and its TCRdb copy is limited to in-frame clones, with some not included. The repertoire holds 200,000 to 250,000 clones, roughly 82% seen once, with about 4.4% in the top ten. Material for sequencing was peripheral blood. These receptors were collected from a woman in her 70s with acute or convalescent COVID-19.

V and J are TRBV28 and TRBJ2-1; D unclear. The CDR3 is 18 amino acids. The V gene's germline CDR1 is MDHEN and CDR2 SYDVKM. The germline V and J ends were trimmed by 5 bases and 1 base, with 21 bases remaining between them. In DNA form, the CDR3 reads TGTGCCAGCAGTACCGCATTGGATCGGATCGGGTCCTACAATGAGCAGTTCTTC. Translating gives CASSTALDRIGSYNEQFF.

This clone was observed at least ten times. The rearrangement links TRBV6-6 to TRBJ2-2, with 8 bases matching TRBD2. Germline CDR1 reads MNHNY; CDR2 reads SVGAGI (reference sequence). The CDR3 is made up of 15 amino acids. V lost 6 bases, J lost 3 bases, and 6 bases stayed unmatched. The CDR3 spells CASSLRRGDTGELFF. The CDR3 DNA follows: TGTGCCAGCAGCCTCCGGCGGGGGGACACCGGGGAGCTGTTTTTT.

The chain has TRBV6-5 and TRBJ1-2; 7 bases align to TRBD1. The CDR3 runs 12 residues. In germline, CDR1 is MNHEY, CDR2 SVGAGI. The V segment lost 5 bases and the J segment 4 bases; nucleotides outside the gene matches: 1. CDR3 sequence: CASSRTGYGYTF. In DNA, the CDR3 is TGTGCCAGCAGTCGGACAGGCTATGGCTACACCTTC.

The genes are TRBV7-2 and TRBJ1-2; a weak D match, TRBD1 (5 bases). This CDR3 region has 13 residues. The V gene's germline CDR1 is SGHTA and CDR2 FQGNSA. The ends were cut back, 4 bases at V and 4 bases at J, with 10 bases in the middle. For the CDR3, the DNA is TGTGCCAGCAGCTCGCGACAGTCCTATGGCTACACCTTC. It yields the protein CASSSRQSYGYTF.

This clone was counted between two and nine times. The chain recombines TRBV7-2 with TRBJ1-1, with TRBD1 matching over 8 bases. Unmatched junction bases numbered 5, after V lost 4 bases and J lost 7 bases. The length of the CDR3 is 13 residues. The germline gives CDR1 SGHTA, CDR2 FQGNSA. The CDR3 region has the DNA TGTGCCAGCAGCTCCGACAGGGGATTTGAAGCTTTCTTT. As protein: CASSSDRGFEAFF.

V and J are TRBV5-5 and TRBJ2-4; D is perhaps TRBD1 (6 bases). This CDR3 spans 15 amino acids. Trimming took 4 bases from V and 0 from J, leaving 11 bases between them. Germline-derived CDR1 and CDR2 are SGHKS and YYEKEE (reference sequence). This chain's CDR3 is CASSRDTVAKNIQYF. As DNA, the CDR3 is TGTGCCAGCAGCCGGGACACCGTAGCCAAAAACATTCAGTACTTC.

V usage is TRBV18 and J usage is TRBJ1-1, with D possibly being TRBD1 (5 bases). Trimming took off 5 bases at V and 2 bases at J, with 12 bases between the two ends. Germline V lookup: CDR1 KGHSH, CDR2 LQKENI. The CDR3 runs 14 residues. The CDR3 region is CASSTQDTNTEAFF. CDR3 in DNA: TGTGCCAGCTCAACCCAGGACACAAACACTGAAGCTTTCTTT.

V gene TRBV6-2 or TRBV6-3 combines with J gene TRBJ1-6; D not resolved. The germline V and J ends were trimmed by 2 bases and 7 bases, with 9 bases remaining between them. The germline gives CDR1 MNHEY, CDR2 SVGEGT. The CDR3 extends over 14 amino acids. Here the CDR3 DNA reads TGTGCCAGCAGTTACCGAACAGAGAATTCACCCCTCCACTTT. Translating gives CASSYRTENSPLHF.

The chain employs TRBV4-1 and TRBJ1-2, with no clear D. The germline V gene has CDR1 MGHRA and CDR2 YSYEKL. V was shortened by 2 bases and J by 0 bases, with 10 bases between the two germline ends. This CDR3 contains 15 residues. The CDR3 loop reads CASSQQEDANYGYTF. In DNA form, the CDR3 reads TGCGCCAGCAGCCAACAGGAGGACGCTAACTATGGCTACACCTTC.

The chain links TRBV24-1 to TRBJ1-2; no clear D. The V end was cut by 6 bases, the J end by 5 bases, with 15 bases between. The V gene's germline CDR1 is KGHDR and CDR2 SFDVKD. This CDR3 has 14 amino acids. The CDR3 region has the DNA TGTGCCACCAGTTCACGACGGGGAACGTATGGCTACACCTTC. Translating it yields CATSSRRGTYGYTF.

V gene TRBV18 combines with J gene TRBJ2-7, with 8 bases lining up with TRBD1. The V gene end was trimmed by 5 bases and the J gene end by 0 bases; junction bases not matched to a gene: 6. The CDR3 spans 15 residues. Per the germline V gene, CDR1 is KGHSH and CDR2 is LQKENI. CDR3 protein: CASSSSTGGSYEQYF. For the CDR3, the DNA is TGTGCCAGCTCATCGAGTACAGGGGGCTCCTACGAGCAGTACTTC.

The chain has TRBV5-1 and TRBJ2-7, with TRBD2 matching 11 bases. Germline assignment: CDR1 SGHRS and CDR2 YFSETQ. The CDR3 loop spans 15 amino acids. V was pared by 0 bases and J by 6 bases, with 5 bases of the junction left unmatched. The CDR3 here is CASSLGTLAGAEQYF. For the CDR3, the DNA is TGCGCCAGCAGCTTGGGCACACTAGCGGGGGCCGAGCAGTACTTC.

The chain couples TRBV19 to TRBJ2-7, with 10 bases aligning to TRBD2. With 5 bases clipped from V and 2 bases from J, the junction kept 6 bases outside the gene matches. The CDR3 loop spans 15 amino acids. Germline CDR1 LNHDA, CDR2 SQIVND (reference sequence). The CDR3 DNA sequence: TGTGCCAGTAGTTTGGCTAGCGGGGGTCCCTACGAGCAGTACTTC. This encodes CASSLASGGPYEQYF.

This clone was counted many times. The chain recombines TRBV28 with TRBJ1-2, with D tentatively TRBD1 (6 bases). Germline CDR1 and CDR2: MDHEN and SYDVKM. Trimming took 5 bases from V and 3 from J, leaving 22 bases between them. The CDR3 totals 17 residues. The CDR3 DNA reads TGTGCCAGCAGTCCGACAGGTGGCTCTAACGGGGACTATGGCTACACCTTC. Its translation: CASSPTGGSNGDYGYTF.

V is TRBV19 and J is TRBJ2-2; TRBD1 is a possible D gene (5 bases). CDR1 LNHDA and CDR2 SQIVND come from the germline V gene (reference sequence). The V end lost 7 bases, the J end lost 4 bases, and 13 bases lay between the germline ends. The CDR3 runs 14 residues. The CDR3 DNA reads TGTGCCAGTACAAAACTTCAGGGCACCGGGGAGCTGTTTTTT. It is translated as CASTKLQGTGELFF.

This clone has a handful of counts. The rearrangement links TRBV6-6 to TRBJ1-4; 7 nucleotides line up with TRBD1. Germline assignment: CDR1 MNHNY and CDR2 SVGAGI (reference sequence). Trimming cost V 2 bases and J 10 bases; bases outside gene matches: 7. This CDR3 spans 14 amino acids. The CDR3 region is CASSYGTVEGKLFF. The CDR3 DNA reads TGTGCCAGCAGTTACGGGACAGTGGAGGGAAAACTGTTTTTT.

This clone was detected only once. This sequence joins TRBV6-5 and TRBJ2-7, with TRBD1 matching over 9 bases. V lost 2 bases, J lost 0 bases, and 5 bases stayed unmatched. Germline lookup yields CDR1 MNHEY and CDR2 SVGAGI. This CDR3 is built from 16 residues. The CDR3 protein is CASSYRGQGFSYEQYF. Written as DNA, the CDR3 is TGTGCCAGCAGTTACCGGGGACAGGGTTTCTCCTACGAGCAGTACTTC.

This chain connects TRBV24-1 to TRBJ1-1; 9 nucleotides align to TRBD1. The CDR3 length is 18 residues. V lost 2 bases and J lost 6; bases outside the gene matches: 15. Per the germline V gene, CDR1 is KGHDR and CDR2 is SFDVKD. CDR3 bases: TGTGCCACCAGTGATTCAATCGGACAGGGGTACCCCCAATCTGAAGCTTTCTTT. Translating it yields CATSDSIGQGYPQSEAFF.

The chain links TRBV3-1 (or the pseudogene TRBV3-2) to TRBJ1-1, with D hard to call. Germline V gene data show CDR1 as LGHDT and CDR2 as YNNKEL (reference sequence). The CDR3 runs to 16 residues. Trimming stripped 1 base from V and 1 base from J, with 13 bases between. CDR3 protein: CASSQASPGTNTEAFF. The CDR3, as DNA: TGTGCCAGCAGCCAAGCATCGCCAGGAACGAACACTGAAGCTTTCTTT.

The V call is TRBV7-2, the J call TRBJ1-5, with no clear D. The germline V gene encodes CDR1 SGHTA and CDR2 FQGNSA. There are 15 residues in the CDR3. With 0 bases removed from V and 7 bases from J, the gap between germline ends came to 13 bases. The CDR3 region has the DNA TGTGCCAGCAGCTTAGCTGGCAGCGGTGGGCAGCCCCAGCATTTT. Its protein is CASSLAGSGGQPQHF.

The chain employs TRBV19 and TRBJ2-1; possibly TRBD2 for D (5 bases). The CDR3 contains 14 residues. The V gene's germline CDR1 is LNHDA and CDR2 SQIVND (reference sequence). Trimming left V 7 bases short and J 3 bases short, with 13 bases between. The CDR3 loop is CASTDRGLYNEQFF. The CDR3 nucleotides are TGTGCCAGTACCGATAGAGGGCTCTACAATGAGCAGTTCTTC.

The chain joins TRBV7-9 to TRBJ1-5; 9 positions agree with TRBD1. Germline V gives CDR1 SEHNR, CDR2 FQNEAQ (reference sequence). With 5 bases clipped from V and 4 bases from J, the junction kept 3 bases outside the gene matches. The CDR3 loop spans 14 amino acids. This CDR3 is CASSEDRGNQPQHF. The CDR3 DNA follows: TGTGCCAGCAGCGAGGACAGGGGAAATCAGCCCCAGCATTTT.

The rearrangement links TRBV6-5 to TRBJ1-1; 8 positions agree with TRBD1. CDR3 length equals 14 residues. The germline V gene has CDR1 MNHEY and CDR2 SVGAGI. J gave up 1 base and V 7 bases, and 5 bases lay outside the gene matches. The CDR3 is CASIWDRKNTEAFF. DNA of the CDR3: TGTGCCAGCATCTGGGACAGGAAGAACACTGAAGCTTTCTTT.